This TCR beta chain was captured by sequencing in a study of tumor-infiltrating lymphocytes in primary liver carcinoma. Starting material for RNA and DNA co-extraction consisted of roughly 19-34 mg of unsorted bulk tissue. Total RNA amounting to around 530 ng was the source from which TCR beta cDNA was made with a constant-region primer. Modified slightly, ARM-PCR produced TCR beta libraries over three nested multiplex PCR rounds. TCRdb reprocessed the multiplex PCR reads with MiXCR, giving one entry per CDR3 protein. The sample has around 100,000 distinct CDR3 sequences, around three quarters seen once. The TCR sequence derives from a woman in her sixties with primary liver carcinoma and hepatitis B virus infection. Sequenced material: liver tumor tissue from sampling region 5. Subset here: tumor region T5, tumor centre.

The CDR3 DNA follows: TGTGCCAGCAGCTTGATTACTTTGGGTGATTCTGAAGCTTTCTTT. This encodes CASSLITLGDSEAFF. V is TRBV5-4 and J is TRBJ1-1, with unresolved D. The germline CDR1 and CDR2 sequences are SGHNT and YYREEE (reference sequence). V lost 1 base and J 6 bases, leaving 16 bases between the germline ends. The CDR3 runs to 15 residues.